A selection of T cell receptor beta chains follows, all from one sample in a study of human T cells and chemical hapten exposure. TCRdb called the RACE reads again in MiXCR, with one record for every CDR3 protein. The repertoire holds about 31,000 distinct CDR3 sequences, with 6.5% to 9% as singletons. What was sequenced was whole blood. The source is a human donor in good health. Some clones in this sample may be carry-over from other donors' samples. CDR3s leave out the opening cysteine and the closing phenylalanine or tryptophan. A D gene is named only where the DNA matches it firmly. Size is omitted from some rows. Given values are once, few, many or a class for expanded clones.

V gene	clone size	D gene	J gene	CDR3 protein
TRBV27	-	-	TRBJ1-5	ASAKWGAKSNQPQH
TRBV5-6	-	-	TRBJ2-1	ASSPEPSSYNEQF
TRBV13	many	-	TRBJ2-5	ASSPVVQETQY
TRBV6-1	many	TRBD1	TRBJ1-4	ASSQPQGAHEKLF
TRBV29-1	few	TRBD1	TRBJ2-7	SPCNTGQGASEQY
TRBV5-5	-	TRBD1	TRBJ1-5	ASSWTGERRQPQH
TRBV28	many	TRBD1	TRBJ2-7	ASATTGVGAYEQY
TRBV20-1	many	-	TRBJ2-1	SARDWRNYNEQF
TRBV28	few	-	TRBJ2-1	ASSSPFSYNEQF
TRBV12-3/TRBV12-4	-	-	TRBJ1-5	ASGATEAGDQPQH
TRBV21-1	few	-	TRBJ2-7	ASSKVRRSSYEQY
TRBV28	many	-	TRBJ1-2	ASRLTGYYGYT
TRBV4-1	few	-	TRBJ1-1	ASSQEKAGNTEAF
TRBV6-5	few	-	TRBJ1-1	ASSREGPLYMNTEAF
TRBV5-6	few	-	TRBJ1-5	ASSSSRTGNQPQH
TRBV28	many	TRBD2	TRBJ2-3	ASSVGLAGIEGDTQY
TRBV12-3/TRBV12-4	many	TRBD2	TRBJ2-5	ASRLAGGQETQY
TRBV12-3/TRBV12-4	-	-	TRBJ1-6	ASSPLPDGKGPLH
TRBV12-3/TRBV12-4	few	-	TRBJ1-2	ASRQETGVLGYT
TRBV20-1	many	-	TRBJ2-5	SAGGSETQY
TRBV20-1	many	TRBD1	TRBJ1-5	SARDHRGGNQPQH
TRBV20-1	many	-	TRBJ1-6	SARLESYNSPLH
TRBV29-1	many	TRBD2	TRBJ2-1	SVVREGLDNEQF
TRBV30	-	-	TRBJ2-1	AWSVMGFLGNEQF
TRBV12-3/TRBV12-4	few	-	TRBJ1-5	ASSLAGAQPQH
TRBV20-1	-	-	TRBJ1-1	SASFQGPREAF
TRBV27	few	TRBD2	TRBJ2-7	ASRGGGKPGTSGGYEQY
TRBV7-9	-	-	TRBJ1-2	ASSLGGDINYGYT
TRBV27	few	-	TRBJ1-2	ASSALQGGYGYT
TRBV18	many	-	TRBJ1-3	ASSQELLSSGNTIY
TRBV20-1	many	TRBD1	TRBJ1-4	SAADRGNGKLF
TRBV18	many	-	TRBJ1-1	ASSATQGTGTEAF
TRBV5-4	-	-	TRBJ2-3	ASSPLQPGLEAQY
TRBV20-1	many	-	TRBJ2-3	SARRRGRDTQY
TRBV10-2	many	TRBD1	TRBJ2-3	ASRQGADTQY
TRBV29-1	few	-	TRBJ2-1	SFKGGQMPSYNEQF
TRBV6-1	few	TRBD2	TRBJ2-7	ASSPPYSGRAFEQY
TRBV9	-	TRBD1	TRBJ1-2	ASSVRRGQPC
TRBV5-1	few	TRBD1	TRBJ2-5	ASSLEGQGSQETQY
TRBV5-4	-	TRBD2	TRBJ2-3	ASRDGRTSGGGDTQY
TRBV7-9	many	-	TRBJ2-3	ASSLANTDTQY
TRBV7-2	few	-	TRBJ1-5	ASSLDFQPQH
TRBV5-4	few	-	TRBJ2-5	ASSPGEETQY
TRBV10-3	many	TRBD2	TRBJ2-1	AISEVLAGANEQF
TRBV19	many	TRBD1	TRBJ1-2	AGQGASGGYT